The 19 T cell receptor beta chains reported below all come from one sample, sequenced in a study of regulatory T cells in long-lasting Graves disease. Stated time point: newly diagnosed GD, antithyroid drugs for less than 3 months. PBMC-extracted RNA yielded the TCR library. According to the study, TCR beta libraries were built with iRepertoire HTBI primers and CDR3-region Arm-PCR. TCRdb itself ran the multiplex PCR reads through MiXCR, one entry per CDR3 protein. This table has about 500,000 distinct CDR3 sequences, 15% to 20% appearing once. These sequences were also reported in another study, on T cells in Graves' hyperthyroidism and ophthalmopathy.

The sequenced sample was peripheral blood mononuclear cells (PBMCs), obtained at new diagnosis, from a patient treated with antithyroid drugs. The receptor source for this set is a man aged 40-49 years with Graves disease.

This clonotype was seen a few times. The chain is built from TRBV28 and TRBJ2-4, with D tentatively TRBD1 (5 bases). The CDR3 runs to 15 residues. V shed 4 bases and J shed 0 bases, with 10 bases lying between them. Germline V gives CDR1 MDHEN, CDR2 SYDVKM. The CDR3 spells CASSSGFLAKNIQYF. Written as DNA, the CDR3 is TGTGCCAGCAGTTCAGGGTTTTTAGCCAAAAACATTCAGTACTTC. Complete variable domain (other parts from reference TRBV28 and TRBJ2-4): DVKVTQSSRYLVKRTGEKVFLECVQDMDHENMFWYRQDPGLGLRLIYFSYDVKMKEKGDIPEGYSVSREKKERFSLILESASTNQTSMYLCASSSGFLAKNIQYFGAGTRLSVL.

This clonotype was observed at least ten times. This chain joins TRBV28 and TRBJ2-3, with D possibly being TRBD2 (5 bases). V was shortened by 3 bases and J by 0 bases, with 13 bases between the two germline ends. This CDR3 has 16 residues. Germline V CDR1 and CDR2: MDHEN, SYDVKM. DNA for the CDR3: TGTGCCAGCAGTTTCGTGATGGGAGCAAGCACAGATACGCAGTATTTT. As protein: CASSFVMGASTDTQYF.

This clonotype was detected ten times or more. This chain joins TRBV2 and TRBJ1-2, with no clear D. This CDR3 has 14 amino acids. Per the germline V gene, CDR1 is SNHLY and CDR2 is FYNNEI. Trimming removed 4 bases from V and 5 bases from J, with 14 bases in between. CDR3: CASSARRVSYGYTF. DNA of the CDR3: TGTGCCAGCAGTGCCAGAAGGGTCTCTTATGGCTACACCTTC. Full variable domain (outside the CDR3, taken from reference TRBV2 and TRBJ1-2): EPEVTQTPSHQVTQMGQEVILRCVPISNHLYFYWYRQILGQKVEFLVSFYNNEISEKSEIFDDQFSVERPDGSNFTLKIRSTKLEDSAMYFCASSARRVSYGYTFGSGTRLTVV.

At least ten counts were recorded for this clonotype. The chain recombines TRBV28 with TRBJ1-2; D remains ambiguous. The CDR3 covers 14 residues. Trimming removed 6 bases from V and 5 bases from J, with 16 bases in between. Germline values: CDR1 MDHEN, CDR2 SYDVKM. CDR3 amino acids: CASRPGGLSYGYTF. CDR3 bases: TGTGCCAGCAGACCAGGAGGATTGAGTTATGGCTACACCTTC.

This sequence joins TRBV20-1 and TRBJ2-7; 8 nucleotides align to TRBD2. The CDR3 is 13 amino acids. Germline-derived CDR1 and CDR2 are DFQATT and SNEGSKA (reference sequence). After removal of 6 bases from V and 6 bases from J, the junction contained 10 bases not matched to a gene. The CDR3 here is CSAPGLVLGEQYF. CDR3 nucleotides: TGCAGTGCGCCGGGACTAGTATTGGGCGAGCAGTACTTC.

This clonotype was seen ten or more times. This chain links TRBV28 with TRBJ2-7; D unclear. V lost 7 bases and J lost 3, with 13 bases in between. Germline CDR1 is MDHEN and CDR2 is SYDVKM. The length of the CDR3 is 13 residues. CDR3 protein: CASNPTAVYEQYF. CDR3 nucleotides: TGTGCCAGCAACCCTACGGCAGTCTACGAGCAGTACTTC.

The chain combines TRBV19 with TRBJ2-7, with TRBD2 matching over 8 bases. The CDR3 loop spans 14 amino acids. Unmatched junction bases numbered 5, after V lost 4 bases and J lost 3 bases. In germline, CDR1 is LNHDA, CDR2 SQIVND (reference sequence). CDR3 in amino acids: CASSTTSADYEQYF. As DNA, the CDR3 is TGTGCCAGTAGTACGACTAGCGCGGACTACGAGCAGTACTTC. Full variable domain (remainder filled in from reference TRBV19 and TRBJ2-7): DGGITQSPKYLFRKEGQNVTLSCEQNLNHDAMYWYRQDPGQGLRLIYYSQIVNDFQKGDIAEGYSVSREKKESFPLTVTSAQKNPTAFYLCASSTTSADYEQYFGPGTRLTVT.

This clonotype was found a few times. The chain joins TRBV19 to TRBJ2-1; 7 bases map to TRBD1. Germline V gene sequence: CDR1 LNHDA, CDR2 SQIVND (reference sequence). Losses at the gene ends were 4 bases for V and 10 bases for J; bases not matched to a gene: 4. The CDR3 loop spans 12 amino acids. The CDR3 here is CASSNRGGEQFF. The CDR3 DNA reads TGTGCCAGTAGTAACAGGGGTGGCGAGCAGTTCTTC.

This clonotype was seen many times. The CDR3 DNA reads TGTGCCAGCAGGCCCGGAGGGGGGAATGAGCAGTTCTTC. It specifies CASRPGGGNEQFF. The rearrangement uses TRBV11-2 and TRBJ2-1; D is perhaps TRBD1 or TRBD2 (6 bases each). The CDR3 totals 13 residues. Trimming removed 6 bases from V and 7 bases from J, with 13 bases in between. The germline V gene has CDR1 SGHAT and CDR2 FQNNGV.

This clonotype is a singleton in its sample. The CDR3 nucleotides read TGTGCCAGCAGCGAGGACCTTGGGTCACCCCTCCACTTT. Amino acid sequence: CASSEDLGSPLHF. V gene TRBV7-8 combines with J gene TRBJ1-6, with unresolved D. CDR3 length: 13 amino acids. V lost 5 bases and J lost 10, with 12 bases in between. The germline gives CDR1 SGHVS, CDR2 FQNEAQ.

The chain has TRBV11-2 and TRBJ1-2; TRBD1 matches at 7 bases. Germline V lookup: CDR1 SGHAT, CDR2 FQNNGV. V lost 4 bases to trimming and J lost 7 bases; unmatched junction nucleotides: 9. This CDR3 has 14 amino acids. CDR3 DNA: TGTGCCAGCAGCTCGGAAAACAGGGGTGGTGGCTACACCTTC. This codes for CASSSENRGGGYTF.

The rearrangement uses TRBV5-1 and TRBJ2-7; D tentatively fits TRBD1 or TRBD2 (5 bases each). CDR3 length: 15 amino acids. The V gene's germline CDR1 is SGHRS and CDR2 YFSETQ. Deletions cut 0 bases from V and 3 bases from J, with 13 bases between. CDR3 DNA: TGCGCCAGCAGCTTGGATGGGACCGCACGCTACGAGCAGTACTTC. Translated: CASSLDGTARYEQYF.

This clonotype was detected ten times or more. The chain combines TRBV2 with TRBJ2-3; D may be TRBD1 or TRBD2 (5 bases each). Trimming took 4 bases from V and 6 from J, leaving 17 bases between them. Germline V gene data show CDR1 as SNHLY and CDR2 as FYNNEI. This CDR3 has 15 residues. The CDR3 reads CASSVAPGRPDTQYF. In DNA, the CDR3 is TGTGCCAGCAGTGTGGCCCCGGGGCGGCCTGATACGCAGTATTTT.

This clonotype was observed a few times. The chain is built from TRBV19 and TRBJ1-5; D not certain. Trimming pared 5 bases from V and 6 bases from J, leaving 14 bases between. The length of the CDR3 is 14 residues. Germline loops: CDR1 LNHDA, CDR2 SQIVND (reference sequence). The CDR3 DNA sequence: TGTGCCAGTAGTGTAACTGGGTCTACTCAGCCCCAGCATTTT. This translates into CASSVTGSTQPQHF.

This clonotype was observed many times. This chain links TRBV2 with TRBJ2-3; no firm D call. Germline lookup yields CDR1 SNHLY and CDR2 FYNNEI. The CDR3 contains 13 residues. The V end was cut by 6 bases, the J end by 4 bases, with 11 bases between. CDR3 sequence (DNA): TGTGCCAGCAGGGGCTACTACTCAGATACGCAGTATTTT. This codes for CASRGYYSDTQYF.

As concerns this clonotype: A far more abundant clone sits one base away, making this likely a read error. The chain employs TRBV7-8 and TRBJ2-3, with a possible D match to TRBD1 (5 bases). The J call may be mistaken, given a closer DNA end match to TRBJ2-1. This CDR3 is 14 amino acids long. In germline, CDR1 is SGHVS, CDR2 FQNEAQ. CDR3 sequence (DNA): TGTGCCAGCAGCTTACGCCCAGGGTTCGGCGAGCAGTTCTTC. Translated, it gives CASSLRPGFGEQFF.

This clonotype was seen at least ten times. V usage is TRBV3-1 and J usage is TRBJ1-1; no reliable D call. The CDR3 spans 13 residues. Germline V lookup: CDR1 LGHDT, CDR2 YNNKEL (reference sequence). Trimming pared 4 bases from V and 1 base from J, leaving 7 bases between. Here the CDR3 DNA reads TGTGCCAGCAGCCCCCTGGAGAACACTGAAGCTTTCTTT. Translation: CASSPLENTEAFF.

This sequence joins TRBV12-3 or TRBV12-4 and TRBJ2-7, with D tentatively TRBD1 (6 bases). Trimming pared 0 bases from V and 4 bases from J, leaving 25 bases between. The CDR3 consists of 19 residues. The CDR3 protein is CASSLALRGSRHSWYEQYF. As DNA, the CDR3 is TGTGCCAGCAGTTTAGCGCTAAGGGGGAGTCGCCATTCTTGGTACGAGCAGTACTTC.

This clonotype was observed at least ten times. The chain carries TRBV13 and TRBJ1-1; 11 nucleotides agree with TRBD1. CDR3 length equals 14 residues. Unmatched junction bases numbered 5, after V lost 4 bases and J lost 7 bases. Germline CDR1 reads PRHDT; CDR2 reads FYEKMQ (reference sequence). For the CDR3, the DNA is TGTGCCAGCAGCTCAGGACAGGGGGCTGGTGAAGCTTTCTTT. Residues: CASSSGQGAGEAFF. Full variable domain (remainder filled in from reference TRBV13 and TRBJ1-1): AAGVIQSPRHLIKEKRETATLKCYPIPRHDTVYWYQQGPGQDPQFLISFYEKMQSDKGSIPDRFSAQQFSDYHSELNMSSLELGDSALYFCASSSGQGAGEAFFGQGTRLTVV.